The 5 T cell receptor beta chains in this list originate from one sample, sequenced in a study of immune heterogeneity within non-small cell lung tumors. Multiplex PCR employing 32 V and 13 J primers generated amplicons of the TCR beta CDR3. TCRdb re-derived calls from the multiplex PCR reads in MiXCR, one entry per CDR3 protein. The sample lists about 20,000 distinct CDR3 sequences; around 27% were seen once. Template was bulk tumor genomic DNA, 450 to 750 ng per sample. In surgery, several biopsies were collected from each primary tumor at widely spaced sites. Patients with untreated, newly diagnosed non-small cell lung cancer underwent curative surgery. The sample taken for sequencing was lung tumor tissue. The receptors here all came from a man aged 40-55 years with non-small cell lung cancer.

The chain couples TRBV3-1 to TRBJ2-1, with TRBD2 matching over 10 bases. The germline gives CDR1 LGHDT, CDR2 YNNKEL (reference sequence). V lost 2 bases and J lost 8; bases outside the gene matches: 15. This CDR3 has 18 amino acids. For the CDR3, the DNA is TGTGCCAGCAGCCAAAGGGGAAGGACTAGCGGTCATCCGGATGAGCAGTTCTTC. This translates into CASSQRGRTSGHPDEQFF.

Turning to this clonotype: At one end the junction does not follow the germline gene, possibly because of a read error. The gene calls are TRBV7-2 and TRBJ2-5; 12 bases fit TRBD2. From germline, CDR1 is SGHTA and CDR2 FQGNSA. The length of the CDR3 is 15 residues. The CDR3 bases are TGTGCCAGCAGCGTAGCTAGCGGGGGGGAGGGGACCCAGTACTTC. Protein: CASSVASGGEGTQYF. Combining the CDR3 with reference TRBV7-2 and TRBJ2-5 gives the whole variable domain GAGVSQSPSNKVTEKGKDVELRCDPISGHTALYWYRQSLGQGLEFLIYFQGNSAPDKSGLPSDRFSAERTGGSVSTLTIQRTQQEDSAVYLCASSVASGGEGTQYFGPGTRLLVL.

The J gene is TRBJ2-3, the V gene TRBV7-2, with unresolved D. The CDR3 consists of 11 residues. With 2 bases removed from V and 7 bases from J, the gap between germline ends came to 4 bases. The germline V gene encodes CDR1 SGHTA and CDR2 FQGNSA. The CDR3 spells CASSLQYTQYF. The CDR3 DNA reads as TGTGCCAGCAGCTTACAGTATACGCAGTATTTT.

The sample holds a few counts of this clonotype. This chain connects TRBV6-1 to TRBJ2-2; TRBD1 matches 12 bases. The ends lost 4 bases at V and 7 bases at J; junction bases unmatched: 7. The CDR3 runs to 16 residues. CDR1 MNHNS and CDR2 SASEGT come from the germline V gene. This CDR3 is CASSGSGQGAGGELFF. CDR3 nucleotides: TGTGCCAGCAGTGGCTCGGGACAGGGGGCGGGCGGGGAGCTGTTTTTT.

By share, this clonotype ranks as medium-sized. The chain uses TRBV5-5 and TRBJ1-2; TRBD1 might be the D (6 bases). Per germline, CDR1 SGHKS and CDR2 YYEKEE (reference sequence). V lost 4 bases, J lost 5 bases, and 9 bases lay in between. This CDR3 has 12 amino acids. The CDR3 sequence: CASSHRDYGYTF. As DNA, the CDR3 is TGTGCCAGCAGCCACAGGGATTATGGCTACACCTTC.